These 14 T cell receptor beta chains originate from one sample sequenced in a study of blood T cell repertoires in COVID-19. TCRdb's copy holds only in-frame clones and misses some; the assay was immunoSEQ multiplex PCR. The sample gives around 140,000 clones, around 80% of which show up once; 16% is in the top ten. The sequenced material came from peripheral blood. These receptors all come from a man aged 45-65 years with acute or convalescent COVID-19.

V is TRBV27 and J is TRBJ1-5, with a tentative D call TRBD1 (6 bases). The CDR3 spans 14 residues. Per the germline V gene, CDR1 is MNHEY and CDR2 is SMNVEV (reference sequence). Trimming shortened V by 2 bases and J by 2 bases, and 7 bases separated the two germline ends. The CDR3 region has the DNA TGTGCCAGCAGTTTAAGACAGGGCAATCAGCCCCAGCATTTT. Protein sequence: CASSLRQGNQPQHF.

The V call is TRBV2, the J call TRBJ1-6; 9 nucleotides match TRBD1. V lost 6 bases, J lost 9 bases, and 6 bases stayed unmatched. The germline V gene has CDR1 SNHLY and CDR2 FYNNEI. The CDR3 is 14 residues long. The chain's CDR3 is CASSLDRGRSPLHF. The CDR3 nucleotides read TGTGCCAGCAGCTTGGACAGGGGCCGTTCACCCCTCCACTTT.

The J gene is TRBJ2-3, the V gene TRBV5-5; 8 bases line up with TRBD1. This CDR3 contains 15 residues. The germline V gene has CDR1 SGHKS and CDR2 YYEKEE (reference sequence). The junction had 8 bases not matched to a gene; V was cut back by 6 bases and J by 2 bases. The CDR3 here is CASIMTGAITDTQYF. The DNA for the CDR3 is TGTGCCAGCATCATGACAGGGGCCATCACAGATACGCAGTATTTT. The full variable domain, its missing parts supplied by reference TRBV5-5 and TRBJ2-3, is DAGVTQSPTHLIKTRGQQVTLRCSPISGHKSVSWYQQVLGQGPQFIFQYYEKEERGRGNFPDRFSARQFPNYSSELNVNALLLGDSALYLCASIMTGAITDTQYFGPGTRLTVL.

This chain joins TRBV4-1 and TRBJ1-2, with TRBD1 as a possible D gene (5 bases). The V end lost 4 bases, the J end lost 7 bases, and 13 bases lay between the germline ends. The germline CDR1 and CDR2 sequences are MGHRA and YSYEKL. The CDR3 spans 13 residues. The CDR3 reads CASSPAPGGGYTF. The CDR3 DNA is TGCGCCAGCAGCCCCGCCCCGGGGGGTGGCTACACCTTC.

V gene TRBV15 combines with J gene TRBJ2-5, with unresolved D. Germline V CDR1 and CDR2: LNHNV, YYDKDF (reference sequence). The CDR3 consists of 16 residues. V lost 4 bases to trimming and J lost 4 bases, with 19 bases between them. The CDR3 spells CATSIPSEAMGETQYF. The CDR3 DNA follows: TGTGCCACCAGCATCCCCAGCGAAGCGATGGGAGAGACCCAGTACTTC.

This chain uses TRBV7-6 with TRBJ2-3, with 7 positions matching TRBD2. Germline values: CDR1 SGHVS, CDR2 FNYEAQ. The CDR3 consists of 15 residues. Unmatched junction bases numbered 13, after V lost 5 bases and J lost 8 bases. The CDR3 spells CASSPTSRSFGTQYF. In DNA, the CDR3 is TGTGCCAGCAGCCCGACTAGCAGATCATTTGGTACGCAGTATTTT.

This clone was found once. The chain links TRBV5-1 to TRBJ2-3; TRBD1 aligns across 10 bases. V was pared by 4 bases and J by 3 bases, with 8 bases of the junction left unmatched. The CDR3 length is 16 residues. Germline CDR1 reads SGHRS; CDR2 reads YFSETQ. The CDR3 region is CASSHKDRGLTDTQYF. CDR3 coding DNA: TGCGCCAGCAGCCACAAAGACAGGGGGCTGACAGATACGCAGTATTTT.

V gene TRBV27 combines with J gene TRBJ1-3; the D gene is possibly TRBD1 (5 bases). Trimming removed 0 bases from V and 4 bases from J, with 10 bases in between. The germline V gene has CDR1 MNHEY and CDR2 SMNVEV (reference sequence). This CDR3 is 15 amino acids long. The chain's CDR3 is CASSLSKGSGNTIYF. The CDR3 DNA follows: TGTGCCAGCAGTTTATCGAAGGGGTCCGGAAACACCATATATTTT.

This clone was seen only once. The rearrangement uses TRBV20-1 and TRBJ1-1, with D perhaps matching TRBD1 (5 bases). Germline V gene lookup returns CDR1 DFQATT and CDR2 SNEGSKA (reference sequence). V lost 3 bases and J 4 bases, leaving 9 bases between the germline ends. There are 12 residues in the CDR3. CDR3 bases: TGCAGTGCTAGTGTCAGGGCCACTGAAGCTTTCTTT. Encoded protein: CSASVRATEAFF.

In nucleotides, the CDR3 is TGTGCCAGCAGCCCCTCCCCCACCAGGGCTGAGCAGTTCTTC. Protein sequence: CASSPSPTRAEQFF. The V gene is TRBV27, the J gene TRBJ2-1; a weak D match, TRBD1 (5 bases). Trimming removed 6 bases from V and 9 bases from J, with 18 bases in between. The CDR3 sequence is 14 residues long. Germline V gives CDR1 MNHEY, CDR2 SMNVEV (reference sequence).

This clone is a singleton in its sample. The rearrangement joins TRBV5-1 to TRBJ1-1; 9 bases agree with TRBD1. Looked up from germline, CDR1 is SGHRS and CDR2 is YFSETQ. The CDR3 contains 15 residues. Germline trimming cut 4 bases from V and 4 bases from J; bases unmatched to any gene: 8. The CDR3 nucleotides read TGCGCCAGCAGCCCTGGACAGGGGTTGATCACTGAAGCTTTCTTT. Translating it yields CASSPGQGLITEAFF.

This chain joins TRBV6-5 and TRBJ2-5; D not resolved. CDR3 length equals 15 residues. V was pared by 0 bases and J by 1 base, with 9 bases between. CDR1 and CDR2 (germline): MNHEY, SVGAGI. CDR3 sequence reads: CASSYSFRLQETQYF. In DNA form, the CDR3 reads TGTGCCAGCAGTTACTCCTTCAGACTCCAAGAGACCCAGTACTTC.

This chain links TRBV25-1 with TRBJ2-6; no clear D. Germline V CDR1 and CDR2: MGHDK, SYGVNS. This CDR3 spans 18 amino acids. V lost 2 bases, J lost 0 bases, and 14 bases lay in between. CDR3 sequence (DNA): TGTGCCAGCAGTGAACCCCGTAACCCCAGCTCTGGGGCCAACGTCCTGACTTTC. Its protein is CASSEPRNPSSGANVLTF.

This chain links TRBV18 with TRBJ2-6; no clear D gene. This CDR3 is built from 15 residues. V lost 6 bases and J lost 2, with 11 bases in between. Looked up from germline, CDR1 is KGHSH and CDR2 is LQKENI. In DNA form, the CDR3 reads TGTGCCAGCTCTCAGAACCACGCTGGGGCCAACGTCCTGACTTTC. It yields the protein CASSQNHAGANVLTF.